The 4 T cell receptor beta chains listed next were all sequenced from one sample in a study of CD8+ T cells in alopecia areata listed by TCRdb under 2018. Library construction relied on the immunoSEQ multiplex PCR assay. RNA was extracted from all samples and reverse transcribed into cDNA, which served as template for TCR sequencing. As stored in TCRdb, this immuneACCESS dataset retains in-frame rearrangements with V and J assigned. A fraction of the clones does not appear; measured against another copy, unresolved V genes explain less than half of the discrepancy, and the remainder lacks a known reason. The sample contains some 130,000 clones, approximately 49% of them found a single time. The top ten hold 18% of the sample. What this sample's time point label stands for: baseline before oral tofacitinib. The sample was CD8+ T cells sorted from blood, taken at week 0. The receptors were gathered from a human donor with alopecia areata.

The chain employs TRBV5-1 and TRBJ2-7; 7 positions match TRBD2. Germline loops: CDR1 SGHRS, CDR2 YFSETQ. This CDR3 has 14 residues. The V and J ends lost 0 bases and 3 bases, in that order; junction bases with no gene match: 3. The CDR3: CASSLGTSDYEQYF. DNA for the CDR3: TGCGCCAGCAGCTTGGGTACTAGCGACTACGAGCAGTACTTC.

In this sample, this clone turned up a few times. The chain uses TRBV2 and TRBJ2-7, with D tentatively TRBD1 or TRBD2 (5 bases each). Trimming removed 5 bases from V and 6 bases from J, with 17 bases in between. Germline CDR1 reads SNHLY; CDR2 reads FYNNEI. The CDR3 totals 14 residues. The CDR3 loop reads CASSLRDLGLEQYF. The CDR3 nucleotides are TGTGCCAGCAGTCTCCGGGACCTAGGGCTCGAGCAGTACTTC.

The chain employs TRBV13 and TRBJ1-2, with 7 positions matching TRBD1. Germline CDR1 and CDR2: PRHDT and FYEKMQ (reference sequence). The J segment lost 0 bases and the V segment lost 6 bases, leaving 4 bases of the junction unmatched. CDR3 size: 14 residues. The CDR3 DNA sequence: TGTGCCAGCAGTACAGGGGAAGCTAACTATGGCTACACCTTC. Protein: CASSTGEANYGYTF.

This clone is a singleton in its sample. J is TRBJ2-1 and V is TRBV5-6; D unclear. This CDR3 has 12 amino acids. Germline lookup yields CDR1 SGHDT and CDR2 YYEEEE. With 4 bases removed from V and 5 bases from J, the gap between germline ends came to 7 bases. CDR3 region: CASSAYHNEQFF. Here the CDR3 DNA reads TGTGCCAGCAGCGCCTACCACAATGAGCAGTTCTTC.